The subject of this entry is one T cell receptor (beta chain). The data originate from a study of identical twins. Trimming removed 3 bases from V and 5 bases from J; junction bases left unmatched: 6. The CDR3 totals 15 residues. From germline, CDR1 is MGHDK and CDR2 SYGVNS. A template switching step contributed a universal primer site, while unique molecular identifiers were present in the cDNA. Each CDR3 protein is one row after TCRdb ran MiXCR on the 5' RACE reads. The table records about 920,000 distinct CDR3 sequences, 12% of them present only once. Each donor (without exception) was a healthy Caucasian. These data are also associated with another study on yellow fever vaccine responses in identical twins.

The specimen sequenced was PBMCs. The origin of this receptor is a woman between 18 and 29 years old in good health. The chain uses TRBV25-1 and TRBJ2-5; 10 positions agree with TRBD1. DNA of the CDR3: TGTGCCAGCAGTGAGCCGGGACAGGGGCTTGAGACCCAGTACTTC. This encodes CASSEPGQGLETQYF.